This T cell receptor (beta chain) originates from a study of CD4 and CD8 cells across lung adenocarcinoma regions. This clonotype was detected a few times. Donors had localized lung adenocarcinoma, a non-small cell lung cancer. MiXCR was run by TCRdb on the PCR reads, yielding one entry per CDR3 protein. The data show about 25,000 distinct CDR3 sequences, with less than 60% seen just once and less than 50% held by the top ten. The germline V gene has CDR1 MNHEY and CDR2 SVGAGI. This CDR3 spans 15 amino acids. V was pared by 2 bases and J by 5 bases, with 6 bases of the junction left unmatched. This TCR came from a male donor with lung adenocarcinoma. The CD4 and CD8 labels of this study may be unreliable. Sequenced: CD8+ T cells from the center of a lung tumor. V is TRBV6-5 and J is TRBJ1-1; TRBD1 aligns across 9 bases. The CDR3 protein is CASSYTTGGRTEAFF. The CDR3 bases are TGTGCCAGCAGTTACACTACAGGGGGCAGGACTGAAGCTTTCTTT.